The entry below describes one T cell receptor beta chain. The authors prepared the TCRbeta library with unique molecular identifiers. MiXCR was run by TCRdb on the PCR reads, yielding one entry per CDR3 protein. The data hold hundreds of thousands of distinct CDR3 sequences, with around 15% observed a single time. The entry originates in a study of T-cell reconstitution after alpha-beta-depleted transplantation in children. The CDR3 has 16 amino acids. CDR1 KGHSH and CDR2 LQKENI come from the germline V gene. V shed 3 bases, J shed 1 base, and the junction held 6 bases outside the gene matches. The sequencing used PBMCs, mostly from graft donor cells, collected 360 days after TCRalphabeta/CD19-depleted stem cell transplant. The receptor's source is a boy less than two years old who had a stem cell transplant for Wiskott-Aldrich syndrome, so the T cells may come from the graft donor. This chain connects TRBV18 to TRBJ2-4; 7 bases line up with TRBD1. CDR3 region: CASSPPRGSAKNIQYF. DNA for the CDR3: TGTGCCAGCTCACCCCCCAGGGGGTCGGCCAAAAACATTCAGTACTTC. Based on the CDR3 plus reference TRBV18 and TRBJ2-4, the full variable domain is NAGVMQNPRHLVRRRGQEARLRCSPMKGHSHVYWYRQLPEEGLKFMVYLQKENIIDESGMPKERFSAEFPKEGPSILRIQQVVRGDSAAYFCASSPPRGSAKNIQYFGAGTRLSVL.